A selection of T cell receptor beta chains follows, all from one sample in a study of cytomegalovirus exposure and HLA in healthy donors. The data were produced by immunoSEQ multiplex PCR, yet TCRdb's version contains in-frame clones alone and is incomplete. The table records around 100,000 clones, around 64% of them present only once. Sequencing was performed on PBMCs. These receptors originate from a man younger than 40 in good health and CMV-seropositive. The CDR3 runs from the conserved cysteine through the conserved F or W. The D gene is left open where the match is weak. Some rows mark clone size as missing; the rest say once, few, many or name a class of expanded clone.

V gene	J gene	D gene	clone size	CDR3 DNA	CDR3 protein
TRBV27	TRBJ2-1	.	few	TGTGCCAGCGGCTCAGGGTGGGAGGATGAGCAGTTCTTC	CASGSGWEDEQFF
TRBV4-2	TRBJ1-6	.	.	TGTGCCAGCAGCCAAGAAGACAGGCTGGGTTCTTTGGCGTTTTACTCCTATAATTCACCCCTCCACTTT	CASSQEDRLGSLAFYSYNSPLHF
TRBV7-2	TRBJ2-1	.	.	TGTGCCGTCATGGGTAGCGGCCCGGCGTACAATGAGCAGTTCTTC	CAVMGSGPAYNEQFF
TRBV21-1	TRBJ1-1	.	.	TGTGCCAGCAGCAAGGGCGGGGGAAGGAAACGGAACACTGAAGCTTTCTTT	CASSKGGGRKRNTEAFF
TRBV28	TRBJ2-3	.	.	TGTGCCAGCAGCCGGTGGGGGGGCGGGAGCACAGATACGCAGTATTTT	CASSRWGGGSTDTQYF
TRBV2	TRBJ1-3	.	.	TGTGCCAGCAGCCTGGGCCGTAGCTCTGGAAACACCATATATTTT	CASSLGRSSGNTIYF
TRBV30	TRBJ1-6	.	.	TGTGCCTGGAGTGTCCGGGGGGGCAATTCACCCCTCCACTTT	CAWSVRGGNSPLHF
TRBV5-1	TRBJ2-1	.	few	TGCGCCAGCAGCCGGTCGGCTAGCGTAGATGAGCAGTTCTTC	CASSRSASVDEQFF
TRBV29-1	TRBJ1-1	.	few	TGCAGCGTTGAAGGGGCGGGGGGATCCGGCACTGAAGCTTTCTTT	CSVEGAGGSGTEAFF
TRBV6-5	TRBJ2-7	TRBD1	once	TGTGCCAGCAGTGAAGGGACAGCCTACGAGCAGTACTTC	CASSEGTAYEQYF
TRBV11-2	TRBJ1-3	.	.	TGTGCCAGCAGCTTAGTTCGGGGGGAACGAAACACCATATATTTT	CASSLVRGERNTIYF
TRBV25-1	TRBJ2-1	TRBD1	.	TGTGCCAGCAGTGAAGGAACAGGGGCCTACAATGAGCAGTTCTTC	CASSEGTGAYNEQFF
TRBV5-1	TRBJ1-1	.	.	TGCGCCAGCAGCTTGGCCGTATACGGGGAGGGAGAAACTGAAGCTTTCTTT	CASSLAVYGEGETEAFF
TRBV5-5	TRBJ2-1	TRBD2	few	TGTGCCAGCAGCTTGGGTAGCGGGAGAAGTTTGAATGAGCAGTTCTTC	CASSLGSGRSLNEQFF
TRBV5-1	TRBJ2-5	TRBD2	.	TGCGCCAGCAGCAGGACTAGAGAAGAGACCCAGTACTTC	CASSRTREETQYF
TRBV28	TRBJ2-5	.	.	TGTGCCAGCACCTTGGGGACTCCTAGGACCCAGTACTTC	CASTLGTPRTQYF
TRBV2	TRBJ1-1	.	.	TGTGCCAGCAGCCTATCTTCAGACAGGTCGAACACTGAAGCTTTCTTT	CASSLSSDRSNTEAFF
TRBV6-4	TRBJ1-1	.	.	TGTGCCAGCTCCCCCGGACAGAACACTGAAGCTTTCTTT	CASSPGQNTEAFF
TRBV9	TRBJ1-3	TRBD1	.	TGTGCCAGCAGCGTACGTCCGGGACAGGGGCTTGGAAACACCATATATTTT	CASSVRPGQGLGNTIYF
TRBV4-1	TRBJ2-3	TRBD2	few	TGCGCCAGCAGCCAAAAGACTAGCGGGGGAAGCACAGATACGCAGTATTTT	CASSQKTSGGSTDTQYF
TRBV19	TRBJ2-5	.	.	TGTGCCAGTAGTAACGGGGGTGAGGAGACCCAGTACTTC	CASSNGGEETQYF
TRBV10-3	TRBJ1-2	TRBD1	.	TGTGCCATCGCGGATTGGGACAGCTGGGGGTATGGCTACACCTTC	CAIADWDSWGYGYTF
TRBV11-2	TRBJ2-2	TRBD2	.	TGTGCCAGCAGGGTACTAGCGGGAGGTGGGGAGCTGTTTTTT	CASRVLAGGGELFF
TRBV7-9	TRBJ1-1	TRBD1	.	TGTGCCAGCAGCCCCGGGACAGGGGGCTATAGGAGCACTGAAGCTTTCTTT	CASSPGTGGYRSTEAFF
TRBV2	TRBJ2-1	TRBD2	.	TGTGCCAGCAGTGAGCTTCGCGGGGGGGCCTCCAATGAGCAGTTCTTC	CASSELRGGASNEQFF
TRBV9	TRBJ1-4	.	.	TGTGCCAGCAGCGTAGGCGGGGGAACTAATGAAAAACTGTTTTTT	CASSVGGGTNEKLFF
TRBV29-1	TRBJ2-1	.	.	TGCAGCGTTGATTCTAGGGTAGGGGCCCCCGCCGGGGAGCAGTTCTTC	CSVDSRVGAPAGEQFF
TRBV6-5	TRBJ1-2	.	few	TGTGCCAGCAGTTACTCGTCAGAGCGCTACTATGGCTACACCTTC	CASSYSSERYYGYTF
TRBV5-6	TRBJ2-7	.	few	TGTGCCAGCAGCCCCCCCTCTGGCGGGGTTAGCTACGAGCAGTACTTC	CASSPPSGGVSYEQYF
TRBV5-4	TRBJ1-2	.	many	TGTGCCAGCAGCTTGCGAGGGAACTATGGCTACACCTTC	CASSLRGNYGYTF
TRBV30	TRBJ1-2	.	.	TGTGCCTGGAGTCAAAGACAGATAGCCGTTAACTATGGCTACACCTTC	CAWSQRQIAVNYGYTF
TRBV7-2	TRBJ2-1	TRBD2	.	TGTGCCAGCAGAGGAGTAGCGGGAGGCTCCTACAATGAGCAGTTCTTC	CASRGVAGGSYNEQFF
TRBV19	TRBJ2-3	TRBD2	.	TGTGCCACCGGGGGGGGGCTAGCGGGCCACCCTAGCACAGATACGCAGTATTTT	CATGGGLAGHPSTDTQYF
TRBV29-1	TRBJ2-1	TRBD2	.	TGCAGCGTTCCAGGGGGACTAGCGGGAGTTAATGAGCAGTTCTTC	CSVPGGLAGVNEQFF
TRBV28	TRBJ1-5	.	.	TGTGCCAGCAGCGTTACTCCGGGACACCGTAGCAATCAGCCCCAGCATTTT	CASSVTPGHRSNQPQHF
TRBV4-1	TRBJ2-3	TRBD1	.	TGCGCCAGCAGCCAAGGGACAGGGTTTTACACAGATACGCAGTATTTT	CASSQGTGFYTDTQYF
TRBV5-1	TRBJ1-1	.	.	TGCGCCAGCAGCTTGGCCGCGGGGTACGGCACTGAAGCTTTCTTT	CASSLAAGYGTEAFF
TRBV10-3	TRBJ2-7	TRBD1	few	TGTGCCATCAGCAGGACAGGGCCTATAGATTCTCACGAGCAGTACTTC	CAISRTGPIDSHEQYF
TRBV25-1	TRBJ2-2	TRBD1	.	TGTGCCAGCACCGACAGGGTGGCCGGGGAGCTGTTTTTT	CASTDRVAGELFF
TRBV11-2	TRBJ1-1	.	.	TGTGCCAGCAGCTTAGATCGTGGGCTCAGCTTACAGTATAATGAAGCTTTCTTT	CASSLDRGLSLQYNEAFF
TRBV15	TRBJ1-2	TRBD1	.	TGTGCCACCAGCGGACAGGGCGGGTATGGCTACACCTTC	CATSGQGGYGYTF
TRBV27	TRBJ1-2	TRBD1	.	TGTGCCAGCAGTTCGACAGGGGGAGGTAACTATGGCTACACCTTC	CASSSTGGGNYGYTF
TRBV18	TRBJ1-2	.	.	TGTGCCAGCTCACCAACACAGGAAAACTATGGCTACACCTTC	CASSPTQENYGYTF
TRBV6-5	TRBJ1-5	.	once	TGTGCCAGCAGTCCACTCGGAGGAAACAATCAGCCCCAGCATTTT	CASSPLGGNNQPQHF
TRBV7-6	TRBJ2-2	TRBD1	.	TGTGCCAGCAGCTTAGCGTTCCGTAGTAGACAGGGAATGAACACCGGGGAGCTGTTTTTT	CASSLAFRSRQGMNTGELFF
TRBV9	TRBJ1-1	.	few	TGTGCCAGCAGCCCGAGTGGGAGGCGGAACACTGAAGCTTTCTTT	CASSPSGRRNTEAFF
TRBV28	TRBJ1-1	TRBD1	.	TGTGCCAGCAGTAACCCGGGACAGGGGGCCCACACTGAAGCTTTCTTT	CASSNPGQGAHTEAFF
TRBV7-6	TRBJ1-6	TRBD1	.	TGTGCCAGCACCCTACAGGGGTTACATTCACCCCTCCACTTT	CASTLQGLHSPLHF
TRBV25-1	TRBJ1-2	TRBD1	.	TGTGCCAGCAGTGAATTCCGGACAGGGACTGCCTATGGCTACACCTTC	CASSEFRTGTAYGYTF
TRBV19	TRBJ1-2	TRBD1	.	TGTGCCAGTAGTATTCCGCAGGGGGTTATTAACTATGGCTACACCTTC	CASSIPQGVINYGYTF
TRBV6-1	TRBJ2-1	.	.	TGTGCCAGCATGGACTTGGGACTTTTAGAGCAGTTCTTC	CASMDLGLLEQFF
TRBV25-1	TRBJ2-1	.	.	TGTGCCAGCAGCCTTGTTAGCTTCAATGAGCAGTTCTTC	CASSLVSFNEQFF
TRBV19	TRBJ1-1	.	.	TGTGCCAGTAGTATAGATCGGGGGGCCCACCCGGGCGACACTGAAGCTTTCTTT	CASSIDRGAHPGDTEAFF
TRBV4-2	TRBJ2-5	.	.	TGTGCCAGCAGCCAAGAAATCCTTGGAGGGGTTAACCAAGAGACCCAGTACTTC	CASSQEILGGVNQETQYF